The 32 T cell receptor beta chains below were found in one sample sequenced in a study of T cells in women clearing cervical HPV infection. The table came from immunoSEQ multiplex PCR; TCRdb's copy has only in-frame clones and leaves some out. This listing includes approximately 26,000 clones. Sequencing was done on a sample of blood buffy coat. Receptors were obtained from a woman aged 18 to 69 with a cervical HPV16 infection that either progressed to CIN3+ or cleared (not recorded which).

On this clone: The CDR3 end falls 3 residues outside the read, so it is completed with the germline J gene. This chain links TRBV6-2 or TRBV6-3 with TRBJ2-3, with TRBD2 identical over 10 bases. Germline V gene data show CDR1 as MNHEY and CDR2 as SVGEGT. The CDR3 is 16 residues long. V shed 5 bases and J 5 bases; nucleotides not matched to a gene: 10. CDR3 sequence: CASSVWSGGAIDTQYF. The covered CDR3 bases are TGTGCCAGCAGTGTATGGAGCGGGGGGGCGATAGATACG.

Of note for this clone: The CDR3 is cut off 3 residues early in the read; its end comes from the germline J gene. The rearrangement uses TRBV20-1 and TRBJ2-3; TRBD1 matches 7 bases. Germline V CDR1 and CDR2: DFQATT, SNEGSKA (reference sequence). J gave up 2 bases and V 5 bases, and 7 bases lay outside the gene matches. The length of the CDR3 is 14 residues. CDR3 bases read: TGCAGTGCTGCGGACAGGAAAATCACAGATACG. Encoded protein: CSAADRKITDT. The CDR3 reads in full as CSAADRKITDTQYF.

As concerns this clone: The DNA ends 3 residues before the CDR3 does, and the rest of the CDR3 is filled in from the germline J gene. The chain is built from TRBV28 and TRBJ2-1, with 10 bases identical to TRBD2. In germline, CDR1 is MDHEN, CDR2 SYDVKM. This CDR3 has 16 residues. V was pared by 3 bases and J by 7 bases, with 9 bases of the junction left unmatched. CDR3 protein: CASSFPLAGDRNEQFF. The sequenced CDR3 bases are TGTGCCAGCAGTTTTCCCCTAGCGGGAGATAGGAATGAG.

As concerns this clone: Read coverage stops 3 residues before the CDR3 terminus; the germline J gene supplies the remainder. V usage is TRBV19 and J usage is TRBJ2-3, with TRBD1 matching over 10 bases. V shed 5 bases, J shed 1 base, and the junction held 6 bases outside the gene matches. The germline V gene has CDR1 LNHDA and CDR2 SQIVND (reference sequence). This CDR3 has 16 amino acids. This chain's CDR3 is CASSGRDRGGTDTQYF. Incomplete CDR3 DNA: TGTGCCAGTAGTGGCCGGGACAGGGGAGGCACAGATACG.

Concerning this clone: The observed sequence ends 3 residues before the CDR3 terminus, with the missing tail filled in from the germline J gene. This chain joins TRBV19 and TRBJ2-1; TRBD2 aligns across 16 bases. This CDR3 has 19 amino acids. J was trimmed by 5 bases and V by 4 bases; bases with no gene match: 11. In germline, CDR1 is LNHDA, CDR2 SQIVND (reference sequence). The covered CDR3 bases are TGTGCCAGTAGTAAATGGAGGGGACTAGCGGGAGGGGGAAACAATGAG. It yields the protein CASSKWRGLAGGGNNE. In full, the CDR3 is CASSKWRGLAGGGNNEQFF.

Worth noting for this clone: From the germline J gene comes the end of the CDR3, since the read stops 3 residues before it. V is TRBV7-2 and J is TRBJ1-2; tentative D call: TRBD1 (5 bases). This CDR3 contains 14 residues. Germline values: CDR1 SGHTA, CDR2 FQGNSA. This CDR3 reads CASKPGLFTDTYTF. The sequenced CDR3 bases are TGTGCCAGCAAACCGGGACTTTTTACAGATACC.

Points on this clone: The DNA ends 3 residues before the CDR3 does, and the rest of the CDR3 is filled in from the germline J gene. The rearrangement uses TRBV7-3 and TRBJ2-6, with a possible D match to TRBD1 (6 bases). Germline V gives CDR1 SGHTA, CDR2 FQGTGA. The CDR3 loop spans 16 amino acids. The germline V and J ends were trimmed by 5 bases and 2 bases, with 13 bases remaining between them. Incomplete CDR3 DNA: TGTGCCAGCAGCCCCGGGACATTAACTGGGGCCAACGTC. Residues: CASSPGTLTGANV. The whole CDR3 is CASSPGTLTGANVLTF.

As for this clone: Read coverage stops 3 residues before the CDR3 terminus; the germline J gene supplies the remainder. At the DNA level, this CDR3 is encoded by other sequences in the same sample as well. The chain is built from TRBV7-9 and TRBJ1-3; no clear D gene. V lost 1 base and J 2 bases, leaving 9 bases between the germline ends. Germline lookup yields CDR1 SEHNR and CDR2 FQNEAQ (reference sequence). The CDR3 contains 15 residues. This chain's CDR3 is CASSLEGRPGNTIYF. The sequenced part of the CDR3 DNA is TGTGCCAGCAGCTTAGAGGGTAGGCCTGGAAACACC. Full variable domain (outside the CDR3, taken from reference TRBV7-9 and TRBJ1-3): DTGVSQNPRHKITKRGQNVTFRCDPISEHNRLYWYRQTLGQGPEFLTYFQNEAQLEKSRLLSDRFSAERPKGSFSTLEIQRTEQGDSAMYLCASSLEGRPGNTIYFGEGSWLTVV.

Concerning this clone itself: The read stops 3 residues short of the end of the CDR3; the missing end is completed from the germline J gene. J is TRBJ2-3 and V is TRBV19, with D unresolved. Germline V gene lookup returns CDR1 LNHDA and CDR2 SQIVND (reference sequence). This CDR3 spans 15 amino acids. Trimming removed 6 bases from V and 0 bases from J, with 13 bases in between. Incomplete CDR3 DNA: TGTGCCAGTAGGGTCAGTAGCCCTAGCACAGATACG. It yields the protein CASRVSSPSTDT. From start to end, the CDR3 is CASRVSSPSTDTQYF.

A note on this clone: The CDR3 goes on 3 residues after the read ends, and that part is filled in from the germline J gene. The rearrangement joins TRBV19 to TRBJ2-2; the D is unclear. This CDR3 region has 13 residues. Trimming pared 7 bases from V and 5 bases from J, leaving 11 bases between. The germline CDR1 and CDR2 sequences are LNHDA and SQIVND (reference sequence). The CDR3 loop reads CASNPQGTGELFF. The covered CDR3 bases are TGTGCCAGTAACCCCCAAGGTACCGGGGAG.

Comments on this clone: The read finishes 3 residues shy of the CDR3 end, and the germline J gene is used to complete it. Other nucleotide sequences in the sample specify the same CDR3. The chain links TRBV7-9 to TRBJ1-1; 10 bases are a match to TRBD1. The CDR3 loop spans 14 amino acids. CDR1 is SEHNR and CDR2 is FQNEAQ in the germline V gene (reference sequence). Trimming removed 1 base from V and 4 bases from J; junction bases left unmatched: 0. The CDR3 region is CASSLGQGATEAFF. CDR3 bases read: TGTGCCAGCAGCTTAGGACAGGGGGCCACTGAA.

Note on this clone: The read ends 3 residues early relative to the CDR3; the germline J gene fills the gap. The gene calls are TRBV4-2 and TRBJ1-1; D is possibly TRBD1 (5 bases). The CDR3 runs 12 residues. Germline CDR1 reads LGHNA; CDR2 reads YNFKEQ. The CDR3 region is CASSQVQGEAFF. The part of the CDR3 DNA that was read is TGTGCCAGCAGCCAAGTTCAGGGCGAA.

About this clone: Coverage ceases 3 residues before the CDR3 finishes, and the germline J gene fills in the end. This sequence joins TRBV18 and TRBJ2-2; possibly TRBD1 for D (6 bases). CDR1 and CDR2 (germline): KGHSH, LQKENI. The CDR3 has 14 residues. This chain's CDR3 is CASQPGDGANVLFF. The CDR3 DNA, read in part, is TGTGCCAGCCAGCCAGGGGATGGGGCCAACGTG.

With respect to this clone: The read finishes 3 residues shy of the CDR3 end, and the germline J gene is used to complete it. The chain recombines TRBV7-9 with TRBJ2-4; 10 bases fit TRBD1. The CDR3 length is 14 residues. Germline-derived CDR1 and CDR2 are SEHNR and FQNEAQ (reference sequence). Incomplete CDR3 DNA: TGTGCCAGCAGCCGGGACAGGGGAATTGATGGT. This encodes CASSRDRGIDG. The full CDR3 is CASSRDRGIDGQYF. Drawing the rest from reference TRBV7-9 and TRBJ2-4, the complete variable domain is DTGVSQNPRHKITKRGQNVTFRCDPISEHNRLYWYRQTLGQGPEFLTYFQNEAQLEKSRLLSDRFSAERPKGSFSTLEIQRTEQGDSAMYLCASSRDRGIDGQYFGAGTRLSVL.

The CDR3 is CAWTPGLGGLYGYTF. CDR3 DNA, as far as it was read: TGTGCCTGGACCCCAGGTTTGGGGGGACTCTATGGC. This chain links TRBV30 with TRBJ1-2; possible D gene TRBD1, 5 bases. The sequence runs out 3 residues before the end of the CDR3; the remainder is reconstructed from the germline J gene. This CDR3 is 15 amino acids long. V lost 4 bases and J 4 bases, leaving 19 bases between the germline ends. CDR1 is GTSNPN, CDR2 SVGIG, per germline (reference sequence).

On this clone itself: The DNA ends 3 residues before the CDR3 does, and the rest of the CDR3 is filled in from the germline J gene. The chain links TRBV18 to TRBJ1-2; no clear D gene. The CDR3 totals 15 residues. In germline, CDR1 is KGHSH, CDR2 LQKENI. This CDR3 is CASSPSYRQLEGYTF. The CDR3 bases that were read are TGTGCCAGCTCACCATCTTACAGACAACTGGAGGGC.

Comments on this clone: The CDR3 end lies 3 residues beyond the end of the read and is filled in from the germline J gene. This chain uses TRBV7-2 with TRBJ2-7; the D gene is possibly TRBD2 (7 bases). CDR1 and CDR2 (germline): SGHTA, FQGNSA. There are 14 residues in the CDR3. Trimming took off 5 bases at V and 1 base at J, with 12 bases between the two ends. The CDR3 loop reads CASSPRGPSYEQYF. The sequenced CDR3 bases are TGTGCCAGCAGCCCGCGGGGGCCGTCCTACGAG. Looking up the rest from reference TRBV7-2 and TRBJ2-7 gives the full variable domain: GAGVSQSPSNKVTEKGKDVELRCDPISGHTALYWYRQSLGQGLEFLIYFQGNSAPDKSGLPSDRFSAERTGGSVSTLTIQRTQQEDSAVYLCASSPRGPSYEQYFGPGTRLTVT.

On this clone: The CDR3 end falls 3 residues outside the read, so it is completed with the germline J gene. The chain has TRBV5-4 and TRBJ1-1; D is possibly TRBD1 (5 bases). The germline CDR1 and CDR2 sequences are SGHNT and YYREEE (reference sequence). Trimming took 0 bases from V and 0 from J, leaving 9 bases between them. The CDR3 length is 15 residues. This chain's CDR3 is CASSLEAGVNTEAFF. CDR3 DNA, as far as it was read: TGTGCCAGCAGCTTGGAAGCGGGGGTGAACACTGAA.

Concerning this clone: The CDR3 goes on 3 residues after the read ends, and that part is filled in from the germline J gene. J is TRBJ2-7 and V is TRBV7-9; D is undetermined. In germline, CDR1 is SEHNR, CDR2 FQNEAQ (reference sequence). Trimming cost V 5 bases and J 4 bases, with 6 bases left between them. This CDR3 comprises 11 residues. The CDR3 sequence: CASSVRYEQYF. CDR3 DNA (partial): TGTGCCAGCAGCGTCAGATACGAG.

Concerning this clone: The CDR3 is cut off 3 residues early in the read; its end comes from the germline J gene. The chain couples TRBV19 to TRBJ1-2; D not certain. Germline V CDR1 and CDR2: LNHDA, SQIVND (reference sequence). This CDR3 spans 12 amino acids. The sequenced part of the CDR3 DNA is TGTGCCAGTAGGACTAACAACAATGAC. Translation gives CASRTNNND. In full, the CDR3 is CASRTNNNDYTF.

To note about this clone: Sequencing ends 3 residues short of the CDR3 end; the germline J gene provides the rest. The chain carries TRBV18 and TRBJ2-7, with 7 positions matching TRBD1. V was pared by 6 bases and J by 0 bases, with 5 bases of the junction left unmatched. The CDR3 sequence is 14 residues long. Per germline, CDR1 KGHSH and CDR2 LQKENI. CDR3 DNA, as far as it was read: TGTGCCAGCTCTGAGGACAGGAGCTCCTACGAG. It is translated as CASSEDRSSYE. The whole CDR3 protein is CASSEDRSSYEQYF.

Note on this clone: The CDR3 goes on 3 residues after the read ends, and that part is filled in from the germline J gene. The genes are TRBV20-1 and TRBJ1-5; 8 bases are shared with TRBD1. V gave up 5 bases and J gave up 6 bases; unmatched junction bases: 12. The CDR3 has 15 residues. Per germline, CDR1 DFQATT and CDR2 SNEGSKA (reference sequence). The CDR3 bases that were read are TGCAGTGCTTCCCGACAGGGGTCTACGGGTCAGCCC. Residues: CSASRQGSTGQP. The whole CDR3 region reads CSASRQGSTGQPQHF.

About this clone itself: Read data end 3 residues before the CDR3 end; the end is taken from the germline J gene. The chain has TRBV30 and TRBJ2-5; 9 bases line up with TRBD1. The V and J ends lost 7 bases and 5 bases, in that order; junction bases with no gene match: 11. This CDR3 comprises 14 residues. Germline V gene data show CDR1 as GTSNPN and CDR2 as SVGIG (reference sequence). The CDR3: CALGQGRAEETQYF. Incomplete CDR3 DNA: TGTGCCTTAGGACAGGGGAGGGCAGAGGAGACC. Based on the CDR3 plus reference TRBV30 and TRBJ2-5, the full variable domain is SQTIHQWPATLVQPVGSPLSLECTVEGTSNPNLYWYRQAAGRGLQLLFYSVGIGQISSEVPQNLSASRPQDRQFILSSKKLLLSDSGFYLCALGQGRAEETQYFGPGTRLLVL.

To note about this clone: The missing CDR3 end, 3 residues past where the read stops, is filled in from the germline J gene. The J gene is TRBJ2-1, the V gene TRBV6-2 or TRBV6-3, with 7 bases identical to TRBD2. The CDR3 totals 17 residues. Germline CDR1 is MNHEY and CDR2 is SVGEGT. J was trimmed by 6 bases and V by 6 bases; bases with no gene match: 17. The sequenced part of the CDR3 DNA is TGTGCCAGCAGGACTGGTCGGGGGGAGCGGGGTCTCAATGAG. Protein: CASRTGRGERGLNE. The whole CDR3 protein reads CASRTGRGERGLNEQFF.

Concerning this clone: From the germline J gene comes the end of the CDR3, since the read stops 3 residues before it. The chain joins TRBV12-3 or TRBV12-4 to TRBJ2-2; possible D gene TRBD1, 5 bases. V lost 7 bases to trimming and J lost 5 bases, with 11 bases between them. This CDR3 contains 13 residues. The CDR3 bases that were read are TGTGCCAGCAAAGGACATCTGACCGGGGAG. It translates to CASKGHLTGE. The whole CDR3 reads CASKGHLTGELFF.

Comments on this clone: The read terminates 3 residues before the CDR3 end, so the remaining end is supplied by the germline J gene. The chain couples TRBV7-2 to TRBJ1-5; D is possibly TRBD1 (5 bases). Looked up from germline, CDR1 is SGHTA and CDR2 is FQGNSA. This CDR3 contains 13 residues. The germline V and J ends were trimmed by 3 bases and 7 bases, with 10 bases remaining between them. This CDR3 reads CASSFPGPQPQHF. The sequenced part of the CDR3 DNA is TGTGCCAGCAGCTTCCCAGGGCCCCAGCCC.

CDR3 protein: CASNSGTVTDTYTF. CDR3 DNA, as far as it was read: TGTGCCAGCAATTCGGGGACAGTAACAGATACC. The rearrangement uses TRBV7-3 and TRBJ1-2; 7 bases match TRBD1. The sequenced fragment ends 3 residues before the CDR3 boundary, so the rest is inferred from the germline J gene. The V gene's germline CDR1 is SGHTA and CDR2 FQGTGA. This CDR3 spans 14 amino acids.

On this clone itself: The CDR3 end falls 3 residues outside the read, so it is completed with the germline J gene. The chain joins TRBV5-4 to TRBJ2-7; 11 bases are a match to TRBD2. Germline V gives CDR1 SGHNT, CDR2 YYREEE (reference sequence). This CDR3 has 15 amino acids. After removal of 4 bases from V and 3 bases from J, the junction contained 6 bases not matched to a gene. CDR3 DNA (partial): TGTGCCAGCAGCATAGCCGGGACTAGCGGCTACGAG. Amino acid sequence: CASSIAGTSGYE. The whole CDR3 sequence is CASSIAGTSGYEQYF.

With regard to this clone: The read finishes 3 residues shy of the CDR3 end, and the germline J gene is used to complete it. The rearrangement links TRBV2 to TRBJ2-1; 8 bases are a match to TRBD2. Per germline, CDR1 SNHLY and CDR2 FYNNEI. The V and J ends lost 6 bases and 6 bases, in that order; junction bases with no gene match: 16. The CDR3 runs 17 residues. This CDR3 reads CASRRRFPGGPGNEQFF. CDR3 bases read: TGTGCCAGCAGGCGGAGATTCCCGGGGGGGCCGGGCAATGAG. The full variable domain, its missing parts supplied by reference TRBV2 and TRBJ2-1, is EPEVTQTPSHQVTQMGQEVILRCVPISNHLYFYWYRQILGQKVEFLVSFYNNEISEKSEIFDDQFSVERPDGSNFTLKIRSTKLEDSAMYFCASRRRFPGGPGNEQFFGPGTRLTVL.

On this clone: The read comes to an end 3 residues before the CDR3 does, leaving the germline J gene to fill in the end. This chain links TRBV18 with TRBJ1-2; D remains ambiguous. The CDR3 runs to 14 residues. V was shortened by 2 bases and J by 4 bases, with 11 bases between the two germline ends. Germline lookup yields CDR1 KGHSH and CDR2 LQKENI. The DNA read from the CDR3 is TGTGCCAGCTCACCATCGAGATCTAGCTATGGC. This translates into CASSPSRSSYG. In full, the CDR3 reads CASSPSRSSYGYTF.

Comment on this clone: Read data end 3 residues before the CDR3 end; the end is taken from the germline J gene. This chain joins TRBV3-1 (or the pseudogene TRBV3-2) and TRBJ2-3; D is perhaps TRBD1 (6 bases). CDR1 and CDR2 (germline): LGHDT, YNNKEL (reference sequence). The CDR3 extends over 15 amino acids. CDR3 region: CASTLTRTVQETQYF. The part of the CDR3 DNA that was read is TGTGCCAGCACCCTAACCCGGACAGTCCAAGAGACG.

Worth noting for this clone: The read gets to within 3 residues of the CDR3 end, and the germline J gene fills in the rest. This chain joins TRBV7-9 and TRBJ1-5; D is perhaps TRBD1 (5 bases). The germline gives CDR1 SEHNR, CDR2 FQNEAQ (reference sequence). Trimming stripped 5 bases from V and 6 bases from J, with 11 bases between. The CDR3 spans 13 residues. The covered CDR3 bases are TGTGCCAGCAGCCTGGCGGGGCCTCAGCCC. This encodes CASSLAGPQP. In full, the CDR3 is CASSLAGPQPQHF.